The T cell receptor (beta chain) under discussion was sequenced for a study of PD-L1 blockade in urothelial cancer. For the study at large: Bladder-origin urothelial cancer in males described about 90% of the 29 patients. General study results and limits: Having blood TCR clonality under the median before treatment predicted better survival.

CDR1 KGHSH and CDR2 LQKENI come from the germline V gene. The CDR3 is 15 residues long. Unmatched junction bases numbered 5, after V lost 2 bases and J lost 5 bases. Some clones are missing from TCRdb's copy, which holds only in-frame ones; the method was immunoSEQ multiplex PCR. The data hold roughly 90,000 clones, with more than 85% observed a single time. To note about this clone: Its specificity is unknown.

This sequence was found in a man in his sixties with urothelial cancer. Sequencing was performed on PBMCs, taken around atezolizumab (anti-PD-L1) treatment. This chain joins TRBV18 and TRBJ2-7, with 11 bases matching TRBD1. The CDR3 nucleotides read TGTGCCAGCTCACCAGGACAGGGGGCTTTCCACGAGCAGTACTTC. This sequence encodes CASSPGQGAFHEQYF.